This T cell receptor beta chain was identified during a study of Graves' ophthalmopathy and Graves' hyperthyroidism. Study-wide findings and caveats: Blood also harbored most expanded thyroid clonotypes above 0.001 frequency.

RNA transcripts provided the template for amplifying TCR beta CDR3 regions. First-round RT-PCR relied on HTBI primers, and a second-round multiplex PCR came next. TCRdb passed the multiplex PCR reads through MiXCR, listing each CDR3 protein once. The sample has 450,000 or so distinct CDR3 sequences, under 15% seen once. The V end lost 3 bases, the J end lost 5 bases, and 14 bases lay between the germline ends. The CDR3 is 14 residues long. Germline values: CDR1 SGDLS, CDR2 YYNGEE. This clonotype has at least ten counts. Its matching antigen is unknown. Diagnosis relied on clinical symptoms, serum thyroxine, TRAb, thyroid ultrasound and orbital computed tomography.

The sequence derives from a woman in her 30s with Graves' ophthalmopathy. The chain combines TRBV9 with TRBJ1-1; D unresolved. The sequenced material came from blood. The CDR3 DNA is TGTGCCAGCAGCGGGGGTGGGGTTAGTACTGAAGCTTTCTTT. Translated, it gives CASSGGGVSTEAFF.